The clone carrying this T cell receptor beta chain appeared many times. The CDR3 loop spans 15 amino acids. Trimming left V 5 bases short and J 10 bases short, with 21 bases between. CDR1 MGHDK and CDR2 SYGVNS come from the germline V gene. With a J-beta primer mix and a sample-barcoded 5' primer, a second PCR ran roughly 6 to 12 cycles. Every molecule of cDNA carried a tag from a template-switch adaptor with 12 random nucleotides. Sequencing recovered at least 2.5 million CDR3-containing paired-end reads from each sample. TCRdb passed the 5' RACE reads through MiXCR, listing each CDR3 protein once. The sample holds over 550,000 distinct CDR3 sequences; about 30% are singletons and the top ten take approximately 15%. This record belongs to a study of blood T cells in healthy people across ages. No fewer than 5.5 micrograms of total RNA were isolated from every sample.

The sample comprised blood. The clonotype comes from a woman older than 75 in good health. V gene TRBV25-1 combines with J gene TRBJ2-1; TRBD1 might be the D (6 bases). CDR3 sequence: CASSPDRKGLREQFF. CDR3 bases: TGTGCCAGCAGTCCCGACAGGAAGGGTCTCAGGGAGCAGTTCTTC.